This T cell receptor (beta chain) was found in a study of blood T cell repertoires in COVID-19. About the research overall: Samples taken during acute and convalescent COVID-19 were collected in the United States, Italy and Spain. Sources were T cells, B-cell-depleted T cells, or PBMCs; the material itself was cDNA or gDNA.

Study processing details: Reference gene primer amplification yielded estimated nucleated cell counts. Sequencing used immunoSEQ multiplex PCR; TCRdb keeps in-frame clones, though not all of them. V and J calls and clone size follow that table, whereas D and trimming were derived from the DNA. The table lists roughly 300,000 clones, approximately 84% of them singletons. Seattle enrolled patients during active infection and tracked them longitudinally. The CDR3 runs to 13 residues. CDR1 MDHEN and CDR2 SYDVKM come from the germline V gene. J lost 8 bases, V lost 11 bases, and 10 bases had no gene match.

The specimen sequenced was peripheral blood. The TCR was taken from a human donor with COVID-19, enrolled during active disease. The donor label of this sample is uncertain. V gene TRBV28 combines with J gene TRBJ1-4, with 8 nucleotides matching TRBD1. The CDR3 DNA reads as TGTGCCGCGCGAGGGACAGGTGGCGAAAAACTGTTTTTT. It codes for CAARGTGGEKLFF.